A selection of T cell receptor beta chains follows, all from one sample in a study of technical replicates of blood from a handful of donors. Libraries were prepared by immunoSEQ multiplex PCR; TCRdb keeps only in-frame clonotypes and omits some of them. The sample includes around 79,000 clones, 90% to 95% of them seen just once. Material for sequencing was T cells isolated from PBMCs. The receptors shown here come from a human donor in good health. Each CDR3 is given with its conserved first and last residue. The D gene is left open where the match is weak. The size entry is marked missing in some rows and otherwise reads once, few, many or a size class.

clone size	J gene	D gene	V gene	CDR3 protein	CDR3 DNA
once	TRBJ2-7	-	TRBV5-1	CASSLGGNGYEQYF	TGCGCCAGCAGCTTAGGGGGAAATGGGTACGAGCAGTACTTC
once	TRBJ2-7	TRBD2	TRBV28	CASRTIAGGSYEQYF	TGTGCCAGCAGAACTATAGCGGGAGGGTCCTACGAGCAGTACTTC
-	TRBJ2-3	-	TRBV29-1	CSVDGGDTYFFTDTQYF	TGCAGCGTTGATGGAGGAGACACCTACTTTTTCACAGATACGCAGTATTTT
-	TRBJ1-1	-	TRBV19	CASSIVQQGVGMNTEAFF	TGTGCCAGTAGTATAGTCCAACAGGGAGTGGGGATGAACACTGAAGCTTTCTTT
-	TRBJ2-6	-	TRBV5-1	CASSLSTGANVLTF	TGCGCCAGCAGCTTGTCTACTGGGGCCAACGTCCTGACTTTC
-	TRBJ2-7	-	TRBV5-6	CASSLARAYEQYF	TGTGCCAGCAGCTTGGCCAGGGCCTACGAGCAGTACTTC
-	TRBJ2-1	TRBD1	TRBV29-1	CSGMIGQGVRNEQFF	TGCAGCGGGATGATCGGACAGGGGGTCAGGAATGAGCAGTTCTTC
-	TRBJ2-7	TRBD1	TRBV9	CASSVGTGVSYEQYF	TGTGCCAGCAGCGTAGGGACAGGAGTCTCCTACGAGCAGTACTTC
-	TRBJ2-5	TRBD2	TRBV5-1	CASSRGLARDSETQYF	TGCGCCAGCAGCCGGGGACTAGCGAGGGACTCGGAGACCCAGTACTTC
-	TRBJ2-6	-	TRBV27	CASSPEGQGANVLTF	TGTGCCAGCAGTCCCGAGGGTCAGGGGGCCAACGTCCTGACTTTC
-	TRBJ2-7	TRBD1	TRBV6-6	CASSARDRQVTKQYF	TGTGCCAGCAGTGCAAGGGACAGGCAAGTTACGAAGCAGTACTTC
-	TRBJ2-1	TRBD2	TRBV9	CASSVSGSRLAGVHNEQFF	TGTGCCAGCAGCGTAAGCGGGAGTAGGCTAGCGGGAGTCCACAATGAGCAGTTCTTC
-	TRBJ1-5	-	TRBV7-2	CASSSTGQPQHF	TGTGCCAGCAGCTCGACGGGTCAGCCCCAGCATTTT
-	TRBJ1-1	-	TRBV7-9	CASSLLGQSNTEAFF	TGTGCCAGCAGCTTACTCGGACAGTCGAACACTGAAGCTTTCTTT
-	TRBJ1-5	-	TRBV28	CASSFFYNSQPQHF	TGTGCCAGCAGTTTTTTCTATAACAGTCAGCCCCAGCATTTT
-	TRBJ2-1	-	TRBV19	CASSIGSSYNEQFF	TGTGCCAGTAGTATCGGGAGCTCCTACAATGAGCAGTTCTTC
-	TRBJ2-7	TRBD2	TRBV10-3	CAITGGSLDEQYF	TGTGCCATCACGGGAGGATCTCTGGACGAGCAGTACTTC
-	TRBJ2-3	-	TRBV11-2	CASSLGLYTDTQYF	TGTGCCAGCAGCTTAGGACTCTACACAGATACGCAGTATTTT
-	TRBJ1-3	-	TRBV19	CASSLEYSGNTIYF	TGTGCCAGTAGTCTAGAATACTCTGGAAACACCATATATTTT
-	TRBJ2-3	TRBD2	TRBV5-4	CASSRTSGWEDTQYF	TGTGCCAGCAGCAGGACTAGCGGGTGGGAAGATACGCAGTATTTT
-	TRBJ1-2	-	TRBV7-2	CASSAALARANLYGYTF	TGTGCCAGCAGCGCCGCCCTGGCGAGGGCCAACCTCTATGGCTACACCTTC
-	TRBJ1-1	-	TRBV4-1	CASSPRLGGTEAFF	TGCGCCAGCAGCCCAAGACTGGGAGGAACTGAAGCTTTCTTT
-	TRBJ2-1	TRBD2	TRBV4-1	CASRRNPRGTSGISSYNEQFF	TGCGCCAGCAGACGAAACCCCCGCGGGACTAGCGGTATTAGCTCCTACAATGAGCAGTTCTTC
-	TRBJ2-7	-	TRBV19	CASTPGHSTDEQYF	TGTGCCAGTACCCCGGGACATTCCACCGACGAGCAGTACTTC
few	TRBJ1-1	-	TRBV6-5	CASSSGTANTEAFF	TGTGCCAGCAGTTCAGGGACTGCGAACACTGAAGCTTTCTTT
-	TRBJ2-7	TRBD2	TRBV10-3	CAISGSGGVYEQYF	TGTGCCATCAGTGGATCGGGGGGGGTCTACGAGCAGTACTTC
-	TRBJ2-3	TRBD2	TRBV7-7	CASSSAGGVDTQYF	TGTGCTAGCAGCTCCGCGGGGGGGGTAGATACGCAGTATTTT
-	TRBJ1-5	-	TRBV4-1	CASSQEGGGRPQHF	TGCGCCAGCAGCCAAGAGGGAGGAGGACGGCCCCAGCATTTT
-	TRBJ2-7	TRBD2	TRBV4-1	CASSQGLAEGYEQYF	TGCGCCAGCAGCCAAGGCCTAGCGGAAGGGTACGAGCAGTACTTC
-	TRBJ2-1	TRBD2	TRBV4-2	CASSHGTSEYNEQFF	TGTGCCAGCAGCCACGGGACTAGCGAATACAATGAGCAGTTCTTC
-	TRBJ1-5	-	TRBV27	CASSLSRVQPQHF	TGTGCCAGCAGTTTATCACGGGTTCAGCCCCAGCATTTT
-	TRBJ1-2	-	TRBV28	CASSLGAGYGYTF	TGTGCCAGCAGTTTAGGGGCCGGCTATGGCTACACCTTC
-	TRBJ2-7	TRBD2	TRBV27	CASSEGTSGHEQYF	TGTGCCAGCAGTGAGGGGACTAGCGGCCACGAGCAGTACTTC
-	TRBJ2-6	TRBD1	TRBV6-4	CASTPGQGTGANVLTF	TGTGCCAGCACTCCGGGACAGGGAACTGGGGCCAACGTCCTGACTTTC
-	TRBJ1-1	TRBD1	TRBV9	CASSVTGGMMNTEAFF	TGTGCCAGCAGCGTAACAGGGGGCATGATGAACACTGAAGCTTTCTTT
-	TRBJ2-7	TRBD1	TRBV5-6	CASSPSPDRGLFYEQYF	TGTGCCAGCAGCCCATCCCCTGACAGGGGACTTTTCTACGAGCAGTACTTC
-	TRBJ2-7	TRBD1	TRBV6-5	CASSWGTGPDEQYF	TGTGCCAGCAGTTGGGGGACAGGGCCGGATGAGCAGTACTTC
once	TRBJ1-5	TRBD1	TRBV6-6	CASCPTGGEQPQHF	TGTGCCAGCTGCCCAACAGGGGGCGAACAGCCCCAGCATTTT
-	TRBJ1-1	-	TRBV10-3	CAISQQVPDTEAFF	TGTGCCATCAGCCAACAGGTTCCGGACACTGAAGCTTTCTTT
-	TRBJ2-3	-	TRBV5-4	CATRTREISTDTQYF	TGTGCCACCCGCACCCGGGAGATTAGCACAGATACGCAGTATTTT
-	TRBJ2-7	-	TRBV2	CASSESGSYEQYF	TGTGCCAGCAGTGAATCAGGCAGCTACGAGCAGTACTTC
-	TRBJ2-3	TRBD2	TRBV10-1	CASSESLDSGSLRDTQYF	TGCGCCAGCAGTGAGTCGCTTGATAGCGGGAGTCTTAGAGATACGCAGTATTTT
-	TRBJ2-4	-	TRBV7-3	CASSSRSAENIQYF	TGTGCCAGCAGCTCGAGATCGGCGGAGAACATTCAGTACTTC